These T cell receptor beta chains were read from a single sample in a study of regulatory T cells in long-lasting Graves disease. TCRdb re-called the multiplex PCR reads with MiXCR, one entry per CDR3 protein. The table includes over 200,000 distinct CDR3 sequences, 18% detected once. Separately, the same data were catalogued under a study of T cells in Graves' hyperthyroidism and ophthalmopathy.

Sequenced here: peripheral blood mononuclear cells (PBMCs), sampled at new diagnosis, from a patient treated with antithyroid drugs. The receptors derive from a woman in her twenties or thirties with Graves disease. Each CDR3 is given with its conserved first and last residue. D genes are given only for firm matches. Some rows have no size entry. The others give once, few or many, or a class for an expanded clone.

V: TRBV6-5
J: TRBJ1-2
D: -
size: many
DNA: TGTGCCAGCGGTTGGCAGGCACCATATGACTATGGCTACACCTTC
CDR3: CASGWQAPYDYGYTF

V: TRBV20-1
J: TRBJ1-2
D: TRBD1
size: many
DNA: TGCAGTGTGCCGGACAGGTTGGATGGCTACACCTTC
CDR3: CSVPDRLDGYTF

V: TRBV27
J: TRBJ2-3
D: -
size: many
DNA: TGTGCCAGCAGGGAAGAGTTCTTTAGCACAGATACGCAGTATTTT
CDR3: CASREEFFSTDTQYF

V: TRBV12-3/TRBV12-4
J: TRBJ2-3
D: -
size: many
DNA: TGTGCCAGCACCCTCGGCTGGGGGCCCTCAGATACGCAGTATTTT
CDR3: CASTLGWGPSDTQYF

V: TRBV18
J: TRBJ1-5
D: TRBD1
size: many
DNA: TGTGCCAGCTCACCCTCGGGACAGGGGACGGACAATCAGCCCCAGCATTTT
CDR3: CASSPSGQGTDNQPQHF

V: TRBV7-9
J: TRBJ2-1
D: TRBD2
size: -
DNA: TGTGCCAGCAGCTTTGGCGGGGGGGCCCTCAATGAGCAGTTCTTC
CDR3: CASSFGGGALNEQFF

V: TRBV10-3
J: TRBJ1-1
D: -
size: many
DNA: TGTGCCATCAATCCACAGGGCAAGAACACTGAAGCTTTCTTT
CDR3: CAINPQGKNTEAFF

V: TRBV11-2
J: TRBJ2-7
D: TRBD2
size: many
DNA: TGTGCCAGCAGCTCCCGAGGCGGGGGTCTCGCGGCCTACGAGCAGTACTTC
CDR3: CASSSRGGGLAAYEQYF

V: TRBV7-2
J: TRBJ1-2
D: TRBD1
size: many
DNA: TGTGCCAGCAGTGGCGGGACAGGGAGGGTTGGCTACACCTTC
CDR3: CASSGGTGRVGYTF

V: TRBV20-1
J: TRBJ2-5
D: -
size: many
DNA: TGCAGTGCTAGAGATGCGCTGGGGGAGACCCAGTACTTC
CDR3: CSARDALGETQYF

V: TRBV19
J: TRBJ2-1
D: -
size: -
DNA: TGTGCCAGTAGTCTCTACTCCCAAGGTATCAATGAGCAGTTCTTC
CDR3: CASSLYSQGINEQFF

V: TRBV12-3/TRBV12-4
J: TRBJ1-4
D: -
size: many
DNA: TGTGCCAGCACTCCGGATGCTGAAAAACTGTTTTTT
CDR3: CASTPDAEKLFF

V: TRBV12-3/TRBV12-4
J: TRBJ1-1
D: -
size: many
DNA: TGTGCCAGCACCGAGGGGGGGGGGAACACTGAAGCTTTCTTT
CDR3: CASTEGGGNTEAFF

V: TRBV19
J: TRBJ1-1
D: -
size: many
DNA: TGTGCCAGTATGAGAGGGGCGGAAGCTTTCTTT
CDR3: CASMRGAEAFF

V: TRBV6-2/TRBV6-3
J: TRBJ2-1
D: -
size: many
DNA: TGTGCCAGCAGTTACCCAAGGGGGGGTGAGCAGTTCTTC
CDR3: CASSYPRGGEQFF

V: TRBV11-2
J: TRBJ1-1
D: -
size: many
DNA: TGTGCCAGCAGCTTAGGGGGGCGTCAGCCTGAAGCTTTCTTT
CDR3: CASSLGGRQPEAFF